The 23 T cell receptor delta chains below come from one sample, sequenced in a study of Vδ1+ human thymocytes. Study results and caveats: Highly polyclonal TRG and TRD repertoires with Gaussian CDR3 length distributions appeared in thymus.

Sequences come from RNA converted to cDNA by reverse transcription. The CDR3 regions were amplified by multiplex PCR from V-gene primers to a constant-region primer. TCRdb called clones from the multiplex PCR reads again using CATT. This sample has 23,000 or so delta-chain clones; about 29% occur once, and the top ten carry roughly 1.4%. For these TCRs, the target antigens are not known. Sequencing was done on a sample of Vdelta1+ gamma-delta thymocytes from the thymus. The subset denotes: FACS-sorted CD3+ TCRalphabeta- TCRVdelta1+ TCRVdelta2- thymocytes. Source of these receptors: a boy under two years old who had congenital heart surgery.

This clone was seen only a few times. This sample includes further DNA sequences coding for the same CDR3. The chain couples TRDV1 to TRDJ1; D is unclear. Germline-derived CDR1 and CDR2 are TSWWSYY and QGS. The CDR3 has 20 residues. The germline V and J ends were trimmed by 1 base and 0 bases, with 24 bases remaining between them. The CDR3 loop is CALGEQERGYDVEYTDKLIF. The CDR3 DNA reads as TGTGCTCTTGGGGAACAGGAGCGGGGTTACGACGTGGAGTACACCGATAAACTCATCTTT.

The chain uses TRDV1 and TRDJ1; maybe TRDD2 (6 bases). With 0 bases removed from V and 0 bases from J, the gap between germline ends came to 20 bases. The CDR3 totals 19 residues. CDR1 is TSWWSYY, CDR2 QGS, per germline. CDR3: CALGELSPLPPSYTDKLIF. The CDR3 nucleotides are TGTGCTCTTGGGGAACTAAGTCCTCTTCCTCCATCGTACACCGATAAACTCATCTTT.

This chain connects TRDV1 to TRDJ1; 9 bases agree with TRDD3. The V gene end was trimmed by 0 bases and the J gene end by 10 bases; junction bases not matched to a gene: 21. Germline values: CDR1 TSWWSYY, CDR2 QGS. The CDR3 extends over 19 amino acids. The chain's CDR3 is CALGELSLRPIWGMHRLIF. The CDR3 DNA follows: TGTGCTCTTGGGGAACTCTCCCTACGCCCCATCTGGGGGATGCATAGACTCATCTTT.

The V call is TRDV1, the J call TRDJ1; 9 bases fit TRDD3. This CDR3 is 21 amino acids long. V dropped 5 bases and J dropped 0; count of bases not matched to a gene: 22. CDR1 and CDR2 (germline): TSWWSYY, QGS. The CDR3 reads CALGPRFLRVVLGEYTDKLIF. The CDR3 DNA sequence: TGTGCTCTTGGGCCCCGATTCCTACGGGTCGTACTGGGGGAATACACCGATAAACTCATCTTT.

The chain has TRDV1 and TRDJ1; 9 bases agree with TRDD3. The junction had 25 bases not matched to a gene; V was cut back by 5 bases and J by 3 bases. The CDR3 runs 21 residues. Germline CDR1 and CDR2: TSWWSYY and QGS. The CDR3 region has the DNA TGTGCTCTTGGGAAGGGGGATAATGGCCTTCGACCCTGGGGGATCCCCGATAAACTCATCTTT. It translates to CALGKGDNGLRPWGIPDKLIF.

This clone counts as medium-sized. In the same sample, other DNA sequences code for this CDR3. The chain carries TRDV1 and TRDJ1, with 9 bases that match TRDD3. V gave up 7 bases and J gave up 0 bases; unmatched junction bases: 21. The CDR3 is 20 amino acids. Germline CDR1 TSWWSYY, CDR2 QGS. The chain's CDR3 is CALVGSPPTLGDLYTDKLIF. Written as DNA, the CDR3 is TGTGCTCTTGTCGGATCGCCCCCGACGCTGGGGGATCTGTACACCGATAAACTCATCTTT.

The chain recombines TRDV1 with TRDJ1; 7 bases map to TRDD3. This CDR3 comprises 18 residues. Germline V lookup: CDR1 TSWWSYY, CDR2 QGS. J lost 2 bases, V lost 1 base, and 13 bases had no gene match. CDR3 loop: CALGERLSGGRPTDKLIF. For the CDR3, the DNA is TGTGCTCTTGGGGAACGGTTATCTGGGGGCCGCCCTACCGATAAACTCATCTTT.

The rearrangement uses TRDV1 and TRDJ1, with 12 bases matching TRDD3. CDR1 and CDR2 from the germline V gene are TSWWSYY and QGS. The CDR3 loop spans 28 amino acids. V lost 3 bases, J lost 0 bases, and 38 bases stayed unmatched. This CDR3 is CALGENGPGFLRHRTGGYSEVYTDKLIF. In DNA form, the CDR3 reads TGTGCTCTTGGGGAGAACGGTCCTGGATTCCTGAGGCATCGTACTGGGGGATACAGTGAAGTGTACACCGATAAACTCATCTTT.

This chain connects TRDV1 to TRDJ1, with TRDD2 matching over 9 bases. Germline V gene sequence: CDR1 TSWWSYY, CDR2 QGS. With V trimmed by 0 bases and J by 2 bases, 22 bases remained unmatched. This CDR3 spans 22 amino acids. The CDR3 DNA reads as TGTGCTCTTGGGGAACTGCAGAGCCCTTCCTACGGGCTGGGAAAGATGACCGATAAACTCATCTTT. Translating gives CALGELQSPSYGLGKMTDKLIF.

As concerns this clone: Its ends do not fully match the called genes, so a read error is possible. This chain joins TRDV1 and TRDJ1, with D possibly matching TRDD3 (5 bases). This CDR3 comprises 21 residues. Germline CDR1 TSWWSYY, CDR2 QGS. CDR3 coding DNA: TGTGCTCTTGGGGAACCGTCGGGCGGCGGGGGCAGAATAACCGTCACCGATAAACTCACCTTT. It is translated as CALGEPSGGGGRITVTDKLTF.

The table lists this clone with a few counts. The chain couples TRDV1 to TRDJ1, with D perhaps TRDD3 (5 bases). This CDR3 is 21 amino acids long. Between the trimmed V and J ends, which lost 2 bases and 2 bases, there was a span of 30 bases. Germline V lookup: CDR1 TSWWSYY, CDR2 QGS. The CDR3 is CALGEKGLGRGRPRPTDKLIF. CDR3 nucleotide sequence: TGTGCTCTTGGGGAAAAGGGGTTGGGGAGGGGGCGGCCCCGTCCGACCGATAAACTCATCTTT.

The chain joins TRDV1 to TRDJ1; 12 bases match TRDD3. V dropped 1 base and J dropped 0; count of bases not matched to a gene: 15. The V gene's germline CDR1 is TSWWSYY and CDR2 QGS. This CDR3 comprises 21 residues. CDR3 in DNA: TGTGCTCTTGGGGAACCCCCGTCATGTACTGGGGGATACCGGTACACCGATAAACTCATCTTT. Translated, it gives CALGEPPSCTGGYRYTDKLIF.

Details on this clone: Additional DNA sequences in this sample encode the identical CDR3. V and J are TRDV1 and TRDJ1; possible D gene TRDD3, 5 bases. The CDR3 covers 22 residues. The germline V gene has CDR1 TSWWSYY and CDR2 QGS. Trimming pared 2 bases from V and 4 bases from J, leaving 35 bases between. CDR3 amino acids: CALGESSASLLVSGYPRDKLIF. Here the CDR3 DNA reads TGTGCTCTTGGGGAAAGTTCAGCCTCTCTACTGGTTTCAGGGTACCCGCGCGATAAACTCATCTTT.

The chain recombines TRDV1 with TRDJ1, with D perhaps TRDD2 (5 bases). V lost 1 base, J lost 0 bases, and 39 bases lay in between. The CDR3 runs 25 residues. Germline values: CDR1 TSWWSYY, CDR2 QGS. The CDR3 loop is CALGEPISFAKRFLSAYRYTDKLIF. CDR3 DNA sequence: TGTGCTCTTGGGGAACCCATATCCTTCGCTAAGCGTTTCCTGTCCGCCTACCGGTACACCGATAAACTCATCTTT.

This clone was seen more than once but under ten times. At one boundary the junction diverges from the germline segment, which might be a read error. The sample contains more than one DNA sequence encoding this CDR3. The chain links TRDV1 to TRDJ1, with D possibly matching TRDD3 (6 bases). The V gene's germline CDR1 is TSWWSYY and CDR2 QGS. CDR3 length: 16 amino acids. The CDR3 sequence: CALGEGMTWESDKLIF. In DNA form, the CDR3 reads TGTGCCCTTGGGGAGGGGATGACATGGGAATCCGATAAACTCATCTTT.

About this clone itself: One end of the junction varies from germline; a read error may be responsible. The rearrangement links TRDV2 to TRDJ3; TRDD3 aligns across 8 bases. CDR3 length: 16 residues. Germline CDR1 reads GEAIGNYY; CDR2 reads EKD. The CDR3, as DNA: TGTGCCACTTGGGGGATGCGCTCCTGGGAAACCCGACAGATGTTTTTC. Protein product: CATWGMRSWETRQMFF.

The V gene is TRDV1, the J gene TRDJ1, with D possibly being TRDD2 (6 bases). Trimming removed 5 bases at V and 2 bases at J, with 18 bases between. This CDR3 comprises 16 residues. Per germline, CDR1 TSWWSYY and CDR2 QGS. As DNA, the CDR3 is TGTGCTCTTGGGTTCCTCGGGTTACTTCCTACCGATAAACTCATCTTT. Residues: CALGFLGLLPTDKLIF.

Turning to this clone: A much larger clone lies one base from this, so it may be a read error. V and J are TRDV1 and TRDJ1, with D maybe TRDD3 (5 bases). CDR3 length: 14 residues. Germline CDR1 TSWWSYY, CDR2 QGS. The CDR3 protein is CALGELWIADQLIF. CDR3 coding DNA: TGTGCTCTTGGGGAACTTTGGATAGCCGATCAACTCATCTTT.

The V call is TRDV1, the J call TRDJ1; 9 bases are shared with TRDD3. The CDR3 spans 19 residues. CDR1 and CDR2 (germline): TSWWSYY, QGS. After removal of 0 bases from V and 0 bases from J, the junction contained 11 bases not matched to a gene. CDR3 bases: TGTGCTCTTGGGGAACTACGACTGGGGGACCCTTGGTACACCGATAAACTCATCTTT. It specifies CALGELRLGDPWYTDKLIF.

This rearrangement joins TRDV2 to TRDJ3; possible D gene TRDD3, 5 bases. V lost 5 bases and J 0 bases, leaving 16 bases between the germline ends. This CDR3 is built from 18 residues. Per germline, CDR1 GEAIGNYY and CDR2 EKD. The CDR3 loop reads CACASGAQSSWDTRQMFF. The DNA of the CDR3 is TGTGCCTGTGCATCGGGGGCCCAGAGCTCCTGGGACACCCGACAGATGTTTTTC.

The V gene is TRDV1, the J gene TRDJ1; 11 nucleotides match TRDD3. Germline loops: CDR1 TSWWSYY, CDR2 QGS. The CDR3 consists of 21 residues. V lost 5 bases to trimming and J lost 0 bases; unmatched junction nucleotides: 20. Here the CDR3 DNA reads TGTGCTCTTGGGAACCACTTGACGGTACTGGGGGATAATCGGTACACCGATAAACTCATCTTT. This encodes CALGNHLTVLGDNRYTDKLIF.

Comments on this clone: The sample holds other DNA sequences that translate to the same CDR3. The chain combines TRDV1 with TRDJ1; TRDD3 agrees at 7 bases. V was pared by 2 bases and J by 0 bases, with 27 bases of the junction left unmatched. CDR1 is TSWWSYY and CDR2 is QGS in the germline V gene. This CDR3 has 23 amino acids. The CDR3: CALGESPRGHLPTGEQYTDKLIF. For the CDR3, the DNA is TGTGCTCTTGGGGAATCACCTCGTGGCCACCTCCCAACTGGGGAGCAGTACACCGATAAACTCATCTTT.

Comments on this clone: This sample also contains other DNA sequences that code for the same CDR3. This sequence joins TRDV1 and TRDJ1; D gene ambiguous. Germline lookup yields CDR1 TSWWSYY and CDR2 QGS. The V end was cut by 0 bases, the J end by 2 bases, with 19 bases between. This CDR3 is 18 amino acids long. CDR3 residues: CALGELCRAPSQTDKLIF. For the CDR3, the DNA is TGTGCTCTTGGGGAACTCTGCCGGGCCCCGTCCCAAACCGATAAACTCATCTTT.